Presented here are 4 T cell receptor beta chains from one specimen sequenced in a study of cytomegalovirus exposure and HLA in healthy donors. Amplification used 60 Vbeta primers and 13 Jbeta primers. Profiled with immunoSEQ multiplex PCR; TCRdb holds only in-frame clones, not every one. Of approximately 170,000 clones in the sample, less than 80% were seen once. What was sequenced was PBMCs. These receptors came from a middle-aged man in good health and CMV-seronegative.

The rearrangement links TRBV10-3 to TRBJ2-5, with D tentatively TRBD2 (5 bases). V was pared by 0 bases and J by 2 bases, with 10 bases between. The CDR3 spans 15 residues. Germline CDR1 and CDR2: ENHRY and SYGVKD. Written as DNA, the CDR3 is TGTGCCATCAGTGAGTCGACCAGCGGTCAAGAGACCCAGTACTTC. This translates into CAISESTSGQETQYF.

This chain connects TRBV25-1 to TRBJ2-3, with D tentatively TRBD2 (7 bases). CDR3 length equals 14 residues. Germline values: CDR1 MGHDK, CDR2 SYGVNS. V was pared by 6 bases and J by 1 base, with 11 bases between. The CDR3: CASRRGPGTDTQYF. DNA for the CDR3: TGTGCCAGCAGGCGGGGGCCGGGCACAGATACGCAGTATTTT.

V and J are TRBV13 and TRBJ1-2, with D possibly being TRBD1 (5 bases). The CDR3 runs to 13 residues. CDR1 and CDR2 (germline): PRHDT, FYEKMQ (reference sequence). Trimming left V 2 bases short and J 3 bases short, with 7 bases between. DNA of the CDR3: TGTGCCAGCAGCTTACAGGGATACTATGGCTACACCTTC. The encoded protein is CASSLQGYYGYTF.

This CDR3 is CASGSTGTSYEQYF. The CDR3, as DNA: TGCGCCAGCGGATCAACCGGGACTAGCTACGAGCAGTACTTC. The chain has TRBV4-1 and TRBJ2-7; 8 bases line up with TRBD2. This CDR3 has 14 residues. V dropped 8 bases and J dropped 3; count of bases not matched to a gene: 9. Germline V gene sequence: CDR1 MGHRA, CDR2 YSYEKL.